This T cell receptor (beta chain) stems from a study of OX40 agonist ivuxolimab in advanced cancers. For the study at large: Given to patients was ivuxolimab, an agonistic anti-OX40 (CD134) antibody. The eligibility criteria allowed prior anti-PD-1, anti-PD-L1 or anti-CTLA-4 therapy, and 30% to 40% had some.

Peripheral blood came from all dose cohorts at three timepoints. Comment on this clone: The target antigen is unknown.

V shed 8 bases and J shed 1 base, with 8 bases lying between them. The CDR3 sequence is 13 residues long. Germline V lookup: CDR1 SNHLY, CDR2 FYNNEI. Findings and limits, study-wide: At 0.1 to 3.0 mg/kg, CD4+ and CD8+ blood T cells expanded clonally by week 6.

Profiled with immunoSEQ multiplex PCR; TCRdb holds only in-frame clones, not every one. The sample yields 70,000 to 95,000 clones, about 94% seen once. V gene TRBV2 combines with J gene TRBJ2-2; D gene unclear. Material: CD4+ or CD8+ T cells sorted from blood, obtained in a trial of the OX40 agonist ivuxolimab. The clonotype comes from an adult with an advanced solid tumor such as melanoma, head and neck, liver or kidney cancer. CDR3 residues: CASWEGNTGELFF. The CDR3 DNA is TGTGCCAGCTGGGAAGGGAACACCGGGGAGCTGTTTTTT.